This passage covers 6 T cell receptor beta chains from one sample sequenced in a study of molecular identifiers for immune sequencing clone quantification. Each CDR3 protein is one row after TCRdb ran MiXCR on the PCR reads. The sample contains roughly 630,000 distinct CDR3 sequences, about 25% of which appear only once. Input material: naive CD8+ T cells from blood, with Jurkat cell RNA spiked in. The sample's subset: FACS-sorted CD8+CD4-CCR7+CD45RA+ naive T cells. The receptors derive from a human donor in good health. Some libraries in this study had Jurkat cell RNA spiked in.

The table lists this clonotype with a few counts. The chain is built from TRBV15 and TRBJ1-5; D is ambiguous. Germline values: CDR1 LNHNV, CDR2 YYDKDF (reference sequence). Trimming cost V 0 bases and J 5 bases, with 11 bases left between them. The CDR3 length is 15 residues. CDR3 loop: CATSRDARLHQPQHF. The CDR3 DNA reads TGTGCCACCAGCAGAGATGCACGGCTTCATCAGCCCCAGCATTTT.

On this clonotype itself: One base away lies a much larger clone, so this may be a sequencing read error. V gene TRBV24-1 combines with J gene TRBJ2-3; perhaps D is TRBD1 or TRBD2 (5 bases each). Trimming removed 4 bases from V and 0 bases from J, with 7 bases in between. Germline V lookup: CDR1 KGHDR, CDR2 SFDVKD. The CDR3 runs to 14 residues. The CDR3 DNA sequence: TGTGCCACCAGTGAGGGACCCAGCACAGATACGCAGTATTTT. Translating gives CATSEGPSTDTQYF.

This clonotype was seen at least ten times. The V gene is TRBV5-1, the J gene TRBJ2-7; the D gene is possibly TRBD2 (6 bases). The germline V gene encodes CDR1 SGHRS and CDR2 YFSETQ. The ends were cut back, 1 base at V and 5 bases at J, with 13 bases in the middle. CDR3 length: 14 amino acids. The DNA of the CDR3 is TGCGCCAGCAGCTTGTTTTTAGGAGGGCACGAGCAGTACTTC. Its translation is CASSLFLGGHEQYF.

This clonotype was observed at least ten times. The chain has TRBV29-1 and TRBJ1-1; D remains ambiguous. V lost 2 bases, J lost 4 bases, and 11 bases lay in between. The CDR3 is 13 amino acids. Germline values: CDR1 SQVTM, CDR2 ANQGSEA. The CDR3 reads CSVEPPMITEAFF. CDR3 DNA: TGCAGCGTTGAACCCCCAATGATCACTGAAGCTTTCTTT.

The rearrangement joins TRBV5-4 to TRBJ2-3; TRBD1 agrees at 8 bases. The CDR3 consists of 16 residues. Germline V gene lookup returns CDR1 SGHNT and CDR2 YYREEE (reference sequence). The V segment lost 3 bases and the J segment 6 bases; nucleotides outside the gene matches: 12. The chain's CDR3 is CASSSEGAGGIDTQYF. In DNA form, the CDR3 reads TGTGCCAGCAGCTCGGAAGGGGCAGGGGGCATCGATACGCAGTATTTT.

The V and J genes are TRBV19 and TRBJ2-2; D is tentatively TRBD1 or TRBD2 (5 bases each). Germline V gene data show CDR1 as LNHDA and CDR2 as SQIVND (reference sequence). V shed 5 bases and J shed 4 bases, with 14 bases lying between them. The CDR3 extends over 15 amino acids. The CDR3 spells CASSGGARSTGELFF. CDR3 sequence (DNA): TGTGCCAGTAGTGGGGGAGCAAGATCCACCGGGGAGCTGTTTTTT.